This TCR beta chain was recorded in a study of CD4 T cells in relation to SARS-CoV-2 and coronaviruses. About the research overall: TCR beta CDR3s were sequenced after roughly 10-day antigen culture of PBMCs.

Profiling relied on immunoSEQ multiplex PCR, and the TCRdb table lists in-frame clones only, not all of them. The table lists about 11,000 clones, 65% to 90% of them singletons, with under 30% in the top ten. Study observations and caveats: No crossreactivity against non-spike viral proteins was tested here. Monoreactive clones expanded significantly more to SARS-CoV-2 than crossreactive clones did.

In its sample, this clone is medium-sized. What it binds is not known. Trimming took 5 bases from V and 6 from J; bases not matched to a gene: 4. Germline V gene data show CDR1 as LNHDA and CDR2 as SQIVND (reference sequence). CDR3 size: 14 residues. The unexposed donors gave CD4+ T cells in about 2010-2019, prior to COVID-19. After ten to eleven days of culture, CD4+ T cells were isolated. Cells permitting, SARS-CoV-2 S/N and four cold-coronavirus spikes were tested on unexposed-donor CD4+ T cells. This chain joins TRBV19 and TRBJ2-4, with 10 bases that match TRBD2. The material sequenced was CD4+ T cells from PBMCs, cultured in vitro. The receptor's source is a human donor in good health. The CDR3 nucleotides read TGTGCCAGTAGTGATCGGACTAGCGGAAACATTCAGTACTTC. Translated: CASSDRTSGNIQYF.